These 20 T cell receptor beta chains were all obtained from the same sample, sequenced in a study of CXCR3-negative and CXCR3-positive naive CD8 T cells. Regarding the study as a whole: For CXCR3-positive naive cells, TRB CDR3s were more hydrophobic than those of CXCR3-negative naive cells.

No cognate antigen is known for these TCRs. With UMI labels, 5' RACE was used to prepare the TRB cDNA libraries. No DNA is given; TCRdb re-called the 5' RACE reads and lists each CDR3 protein once. The sample has about 110,000 distinct CDR3 sequences, and its top ten clones hold 0.38%. Sequenced material: naive CXCR3+ CD8+ T cells from blood. Subset given: CD45RO-CCR7+CD27+CD95- naive CD8+ T cells expressing CXCR3 (TNR3+). The receptors derive from a human donor in good health. Some clones in this sample may be carry-over from other donors' samples.

The chain joins TRBV29-1 to TRBJ2-7; TCRdb's assignment of TRBD2 cannot be checked, as there is no DNA. Germline V gives CDR1 SQVTM, CDR2 ANQGSEA. CDR3 size: 15 residues. CDR3 residues: CSVEGLAGTSYEQYF.

V and J are TRBV23-1 and TRBJ2-1; there is no DNA to check the TCRdb D call of TRBD1. TRBV23-1 is filed as an ORF, its function uncertain. The CDR3 loop spans 17 amino acids. The CDR3 loop reads CASRYPQRQDSYNEQFF.

This chain connects TRBV10-2 to TRBJ2-1; no DNA is available, so the TRBD2 call from TCRdb remains unchecked. CDR1 WSHSY and CDR2 SAAADI come from the germline V gene. The CDR3 consists of 17 residues. This chain's CDR3 is CASIGLAGGPRPNEQFF.

V gene TRBV18 combines with J gene TRBJ2-7; the D call from TCRdb, TRBD2, cannot be confirmed without DNA. Looked up from germline, CDR1 is KGHSH and CDR2 is LQKENI. The CDR3 is 16 residues long. The CDR3 loop is CASSPGLAVKTYEQYF.

The rearrangement joins TRBV7-9 to TRBJ1-4; TCRdb designates TRBD1, a call that cannot be tested without DNA. CDR3 length equals 16 residues. Germline V gene lookup returns CDR1 SEHNR and CDR2 FQNEAQ (reference sequence). CDR3 sequence: CASSSNRGRESEKLFF.

The V and J genes are TRBV12-3 or TRBV12-4 and TRBJ2-5; TCRdb gives TRBD2 as the D gene, but with no DNA this cannot be confirmed. The CDR3 is 11 residues long. Here the CDR3 reads CASSWRETQYF.

The V gene is TRBV4-3, the J gene TRBJ2-7; there is no DNA to check the TCRdb D call of TRBD1. This CDR3 spans 13 amino acids. Germline CDR1 LGHNA, CDR2 YSLEER. The CDR3 reads CASSQRTAYEQYF.

The chain joins TRBV25-1 to TRBJ1-6; with no DNA, the TCRdb D assignment of TRBD1 cannot be verified. This CDR3 has 16 residues. Germline CDR1 reads MGHDK; CDR2 reads SYGVNS. The CDR3 loop is CASRETGGIYNSPLHF.

This chain's CDR3 is CAWSPPGGQINNEQFF. This sequence joins TRBV30 and TRBJ2-1; absent DNA, TCRdb's TRBD1 call cannot be checked. Germline values: CDR1 GTSNPN, CDR2 SVGIG (reference sequence). The CDR3 has 16 amino acids.

The chain is built from TRBV14 and TRBJ1-4; there is no DNA to check the TCRdb D call of TRBD1. This CDR3 is built from 19 residues. Germline V gene lookup returns CDR1 SGHDN and CDR2 FVKESK. The CDR3 sequence: CASSQDVKTGGWKNEKLFF.

The chain is built from TRBV5-1 and TRBJ2-1; TCRdb designates TRBD2, a call that cannot be tested without DNA. Germline CDR1 is SGHRS and CDR2 is YFSETQ. This CDR3 spans 15 amino acids. The CDR3 here is CASRTSGSGYNEQFF.

This CDR3 reads CASSSGNNQPQHF. The chain joins TRBV27 to TRBJ1-5; without DNA, the TCRdb call of TRBD1 cannot be checked. The CDR3 runs to 13 residues. CDR1 is MNHEY, CDR2 SMNVEV, per germline (reference sequence).

The chain couples TRBV15 to TRBJ1-5; the TCRdb call, TRBD1, lacks DNA for checking. Germline lookup yields CDR1 LNHNV and CDR2 YYDKDF (reference sequence). The CDR3 runs 18 residues. CDR3 amino acids: CATSSSVDRAVSNQPQHF.

J is TRBJ2-7 and V is TRBV3-1; TCRdb outputs TRBD2, but without DNA this stays unchecked. Per the germline V gene, CDR1 is LGHDT and CDR2 is YNNKEL (reference sequence). CDR3 length: 18 residues. The CDR3 loop is CASSQEGGGLSSSYEQYF.

This CDR3 reads CASSFDGLWTGELFF. This rearrangement joins TRBV6-5 to TRBJ2-2. The CDR3 is 15 residues long. Per germline, CDR1 MNHEY and CDR2 SVGAGI.

The chain employs TRBV5-1 and TRBJ2-7; TCRdb proposes TRBD1, but this gene call is untestable without DNA. The CDR3 length is 14 residues. CDR1 SGHRS and CDR2 YFSETQ come from the germline V gene. The CDR3 spells CASQGGLRAYEQYF.

The V and J genes are TRBV20-1 and TRBJ2-6; TCRdb returns TRBD1, unconfirmable since there is no DNA. The germline gives CDR1 DFQATT, CDR2 SNEGSKA (reference sequence). This CDR3 is built from 14 residues. The CDR3 loop reads CSADRVTGANVLTF.

CDR3 sequence: CASSRRGEFQPQHF. This sequence joins TRBV6-5 and TRBJ1-5; the TRBD1 assignment by TCRdb is unverifiable without DNA. The CDR3 is 14 residues long. Germline V gives CDR1 MNHEY, CDR2 SVGAGI.

V and J are TRBV7-9 and TRBJ1-4; absent DNA, TCRdb's TRBD1 call cannot be checked. The CDR3 has 16 amino acids. CDR1 is SEHNR and CDR2 is FQNEAQ in the germline V gene (reference sequence). This CDR3 reads CASSPRTTTTNEKLFF.

The chain employs TRBV29-1 and TRBJ1-2. CDR1 is SQVTM and CDR2 is ANQGSEA in the germline V gene. The CDR3 is 13 residues long. CDR3 sequence: CSVGSSVRGGYTF. Using reference TRBV29-1 and TRBJ1-2 for the parts outside the CDR3, the full variable domain is SAVISQKPSRDICQRGTSLTIQCQVDSQVTMMFWYRQQPGQSLTLIATANQGSEATYESGFVIDKFPISRPNLTFSTLTVSNMSPEDSSIYLCSVGSSVRGGYTFGSGTRLTVV.